The sequence of this T cell receptor beta chain was determined in a study of OX40 agonist ivuxolimab in advanced cancers. Looking at the study overall: A male proportion of around 86% was recorded, with mean age about 60 years and range roughly 23 to 90.

Patients who had autoimmune disease history or got systemic immunosuppression were left out. Assay: immunoSEQ multiplex PCR; the TCRdb copy retains only in-frame clones and omits some. The sample lists 25,000 to 35,000 clones, roughly 84% occurring once. Trimming took 0 bases from V and 2 from J; bases not matched to a gene: 7. The germline gives CDR1 SGDLS, CDR2 YYNGEE. This CDR3 contains 17 residues. This sequence originates from an adult with an advanced solid tumor such as melanoma, head and neck, liver or kidney cancer. The sequences come from CD4+ or CD8+ T cells sorted from blood, collected in a trial of the OX40 agonist ivuxolimab. V usage is TRBV9 and J usage is TRBJ1-2; 10 positions match TRBD1. The CDR3 reads CASSVEGRDRGNYGYTF. The CDR3 nucleotides are TGTGCCAGCAGCGTAGAAGGAAGGGACAGGGGAAACTATGGCTACACCTTC.